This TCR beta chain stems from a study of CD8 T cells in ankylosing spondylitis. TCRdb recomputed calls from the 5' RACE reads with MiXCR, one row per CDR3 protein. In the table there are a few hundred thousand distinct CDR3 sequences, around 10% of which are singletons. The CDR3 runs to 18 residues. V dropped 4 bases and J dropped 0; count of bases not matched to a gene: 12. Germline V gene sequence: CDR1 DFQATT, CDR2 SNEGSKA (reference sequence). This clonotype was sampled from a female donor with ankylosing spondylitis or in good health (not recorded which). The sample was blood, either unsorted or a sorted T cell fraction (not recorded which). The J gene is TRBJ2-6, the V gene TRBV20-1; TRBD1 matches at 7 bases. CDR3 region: CSATRYRGGSSGANVLTF. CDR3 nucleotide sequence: TGCAGTGCTACCCGCTACAGGGGCGGAAGCTCTGGGGCCAACGTCCTGACTTTC.